This T cell receptor beta chain was sequenced for a study of blood T cell repertoires in COVID-19. Background on the study: Nucleic acid was either cDNA or gDNA, and it came from T cells, B-cell-depleted T cells, or PBMCs.

Clones were sequenced by immunoSEQ multiplex PCR, and TCRdb holds only the in-frame ones, with some missing. The sample lists about 240,000 clones; 80% to 90% were seen once. Germline CDR1 reads MDHEN; CDR2 reads SYDVKM. The ends were cut back, 4 bases at V and 0 bases at J, with 9 bases in the middle. This CDR3 has 14 residues. Two consecutive negative NP/OP PCR tests, clearance, or resolved symptoms defined Cohort 3 recovery. This chain uses TRBV28 with TRBJ1-1; D call uncertain. The sequence derives from a woman under 40 who had recovered from COVID-19. Sample: PBMCs or T cells enriched from blood (not recorded which). Here the CDR3 DNA reads TGTGCCAGCAGTTCAGATTTCATGAACACTGAAGCTTTCTTT. The encoded protein is CASSSDFMNTEAFF.